Shown below are 28 T cell receptor beta chains from a single sample sequenced in a study of post-analysis software for immune sequencing data. General study points: Elevated frequency relative to controls characterized about 5 TRBV segments in patients, TRBV5-6, TRBV5-1 and TRBV20-1 among them.

Antigens of these TCRs are unknown. Incorporated into the TCR beta cDNA libraries were unique molecular identifiers, which served to reduce PCR and sequencing biases. Each CDR3 protein gets one entry after TCRdb re-called the PCR reads with MiXCR. Among about 460,000 distinct CDR3 sequences listed, roughly 45% were seen once. The sample comprised blood. Receptor source: a girl aged 5-17 years with multiple sclerosis.

V gene TRBV6-2 or TRBV6-3 combines with J gene TRBJ2-7; 8 nucleotides line up with TRBD1. V was pared by 6 bases and J by 0 bases, with 13 bases of the junction left unmatched. CDR1 and CDR2 from the germline V gene are MNHEY and SVGEGT. CDR3 length: 17 amino acids. The CDR3 bases are TGTGCCAGCAGACCTATGGCCCGGACAGGGAGCTCCTACGAGCAGTACTTC. This translates into CASRPMARTGSSYEQYF.

With regard to this clonotype: Being one base from a much bigger clone, this may be a read error. This chain uses TRBV7-2 with TRBJ2-4; 7 positions agree with TRBD1. The CDR3 is made up of 13 amino acids. Per the germline V gene, CDR1 is SGHTA and CDR2 is FQGNSA. V lost 0 bases, J lost 12 bases, and 5 bases stayed unmatched. CDR3 protein: CASSLAQGGTQYF. As DNA, the CDR3 is TGTGCCAGCAGCTTAGCCCAAGGGGGCACTCAGTACTTC.

The V and J genes are TRBV12-3 or TRBV12-4 and TRBJ2-1; 9 nucleotides align to TRBD2. The CDR3 has 13 residues. Germline trimming cut 2 bases from V and 9 bases from J; bases unmatched to any gene: 2. The CDR3 sequence: CASSLISGGEQFF. In nucleotides, the CDR3 is TGTGCCAGCAGTTTAATTAGCGGGGGTGAGCAGTTCTTC.

This clonotype occurred a few times. This chain joins TRBV10-3 and TRBJ2-6; 10 bases agree with TRBD2. Trimming took 6 bases from V and 0 from J; bases not matched to a gene: 5. CDR1 is ENHRY, CDR2 SYGVKD, per germline. CDR3 length: 17 residues. The CDR3: CAIRGTSAASGANVLTF. The DNA for the CDR3 is TGTGCCATCAGAGGGACTAGCGCTGCCTCTGGGGCCAACGTCCTGACTTTC.

The V gene is TRBV27, the J gene TRBJ2-1, with 8 bases fitting TRBD1. Germline CDR1 reads MNHEY; CDR2 reads SMNVEV (reference sequence). Losses at the gene ends were 6 bases for V and 5 bases for J; bases not matched to a gene: 6. The CDR3 is made up of 14 amino acids. The CDR3 region is CASSTRTGNNEQFF. The DNA for the CDR3 is TGTGCCAGCAGCACGCGGACAGGGAACAATGAGCAGTTCTTC.

This clonotype was counted between two and nine times. The chain has TRBV9 and TRBJ1-4; D uncertain. Germline V CDR1 and CDR2: SGDLS, YYNGEE. CDR3 size: 13 residues. V lost 3 bases, J lost 9 bases, and 12 bases lay in between. The CDR3 sequence: CASSEDPGKKLFF. The CDR3 DNA is TGTGCCAGCAGCGAAGACCCTGGGAAAAAACTGTTTTTT.

This clonotype was observed a handful of times. V usage is TRBV14 and J usage is TRBJ2-7, with a tentative D call TRBD2 (5 bases). CDR3 length: 12 amino acids. Looked up from germline, CDR1 is SGHDN and CDR2 is FVKESK. The V end lost 5 bases, the J end lost 6 bases, and 11 bases lay between the germline ends. The CDR3 nucleotides read TGTGCCAGCAGCACCTCCGAGGGCGAGCAGTACTTC. Translated, it gives CASSTSEGEQYF. Full variable domain (missing parts from reference TRBV14 and TRBJ2-7): EAGVTQFPSHSVIEKGQTVTLRCDPISGHDNLYWYRRVMGKEIKFLLHFVKESKQDESGMPNNRFLAERTGGTYSTLKVQPAELEDSGVYFCASSTSEGEQYFGPGTRLTVT.

The rearrangement uses TRBV28 and TRBJ2-5, with 13 positions matching TRBD2. Near its end, the DNA agrees better with TRBJ2-7, so the J call may be wrong. This CDR3 has 15 amino acids. Looked up from germline, CDR1 is MDHEN and CDR2 is SYDVKM. The CDR3 reads CASTRTSGRTYEQYF. The CDR3 region has the DNA TGTGCCAGTACGAGGACTAGCGGGAGAACCTACGAGCAGTACTTC.

The chain uses TRBV5-8 and TRBJ1-2, with D possibly TRBD1 on 6 matching bases. The CDR3 runs to 13 residues. Germline V gene data show CDR1 as SGHTS and CDR2 as YDEGEE. Trimming cost V 3 bases and J 4 bases, with 10 bases left between them. The DNA of the CDR3 is TGTGCCAGCAGCTACGACAGGCTCTATGGCTACACCTTC. Its protein is CASSYDRLYGYTF.

This clonotype showed up just a few times. The chain is built from TRBV5-1 and TRBJ2-1, with 8 bases identical to TRBD1. Germline V gene data show CDR1 as SGHRS and CDR2 as YFSETQ. Germline trimming cut 2 bases from V and 5 bases from J; bases unmatched to any gene: 6. The CDR3 is 15 amino acids. CDR3 region: CASSFRQGPNNEQFF. Written as DNA, the CDR3 is TGCGCCAGCAGCTTTAGACAGGGGCCGAACAATGAGCAGTTCTTC.

A word on this clonotype: One junction end does not reproduce the germline sequence, and a read error may be involved. The chain links TRBV7-2 to TRBJ2-7; 8 bases map to TRBD2. The length of the CDR3 is 15 residues. CDR1 and CDR2 from the germline V gene are SGHTA and FQGNSA. CDR3 loop: CAGSLAGPMGYEQYF. CDR3 sequence (DNA): TGTGCCGGCAGCTTAGCGGGACCCATGGGCTACGAGCAGTACTTC.

The chain uses TRBV9 and TRBJ2-1, with 11 bases fitting TRBD2. Trimming cost V 4 bases and J 12 bases; bases outside gene matches: 15. Germline lookup yields CDR1 SGDLS and CDR2 YYNGEE. This CDR3 spans 16 amino acids. DNA for the CDR3: TGTGCCAGCAGCCCACCCACTAGCGGGAGAGGCTATGGGCAGTTCTTC. Its translation: CASSPPTSGRGYGQFF.

This clonotype was detected only a few times. The V and J genes are TRBV28 and TRBJ2-7; D gene uncertain. Trimming removed 6 bases at V and 4 bases at J, with 13 bases between. Germline assignment: CDR1 MDHEN and CDR2 SYDVKM. The CDR3 has 13 residues. The CDR3 bases are TGTGCCAGCAGACCCTCGGGTGGGTACGAGCAGTACTTC. Its protein product is CASRPSGGYEQYF. Full variable domain (rest looked up from reference TRBV28 and TRBJ2-7): DVKVTQSSRYLVKRTGEKVFLECVQDMDHENMFWYRQDPGLGLRLIYFSYDVKMKEKGDIPEGYSVSREKKERFSLILESASTNQTSMYLCASRPSGGYEQYFGPGTRLTVT.

This clonotype was counted many times. The V gene is TRBV28, the J gene TRBJ2-7, with D unclear. V shed 4 bases and J shed 4 bases, with 5 bases lying between them. CDR3 length: 11 amino acids. The V gene's germline CDR1 is MDHEN and CDR2 SYDVKM. The CDR3 spells CASSSRYEQYF. The DNA for the CDR3 is TGTGCCAGCAGTTCGAGGTACGAGCAGTACTTC.

This chain uses TRBV20-1 with TRBJ1-1, with 8 bases fitting TRBD1. This CDR3 has 14 residues. J gave up 9 bases and V 6 bases, and 15 bases lay outside the gene matches. The germline V gene has CDR1 DFQATT and CDR2 SNEGSKA (reference sequence). As DNA, the CDR3 is TGCAGTGCCCCTGGGACAGGCGAAGATTTGAAAGCTTTCTTT. Residues: CSAPGTGEDLKAFF.

This clonotype has a handful of counts. The chain carries TRBV28 and TRBJ1-6; 7 bases are a match to TRBD1. Per germline, CDR1 MDHEN and CDR2 SYDVKM. V shed 5 bases, J shed 5 bases, and the junction held 12 bases outside the gene matches. The CDR3 contains 17 residues. CDR3 residues: CASSPSRRGTDNSPLHF. The CDR3 DNA reads TGTGCCAGCAGTCCTTCAAGGAGGGGGACAGATAATTCACCCCTCCACTTT.

The table lists this clonotype with a count of one. The chain has TRBV7-9 and TRBJ2-3; D gene unclear. The CDR3 loop spans 12 amino acids. Germline V gene data show CDR1 as SEHNR and CDR2 as FQNEAQ (reference sequence). With 5 bases removed from V and 4 bases from J, the gap between germline ends came to 7 bases. In DNA form, the CDR3 reads TGTGCCAGCAGCCACCTAGCAGATACGCAGTATTTT. Translated: CASSHLADTQYF.

The chain has TRBV21-1 and TRBJ1-1; TRBD1 is the table's D call, not checked against the DNA. TRBV21-1 is noted as a pseudogene. The CDR3 is made up of 14 amino acids. Here the CDR3 DNA reads TGTGCCAGCAGCAAGAGGACAATGAACACTGAAGCTTTCTTT. Amino acids: CASSKRTMNTEAFF.

This chain links TRBV28 with TRBJ2-7, with 7 bases aligning to TRBD1. The CDR3 is 14 amino acids. Germline trimming cut 7 bases from V and 2 bases from J; bases unmatched to any gene: 8. Germline V gives CDR1 MDHEN, CDR2 SYDVKM. The CDR3, as DNA: TGTGCCAGCACCTCCGGGACAGTTACCTACGAGCAGTACTTC. Translated, it gives CASTSGTVTYEQYF. The full variable domain, with the rest looked up from reference TRBV28 and TRBJ2-7, is DVKVTQSSRYLVKRTGEKVFLECVQDMDHENMFWYRQDPGLGLRLIYFSYDVKMKEKGDIPEGYSVSREKKERFSLILESASTNQTSMYLCASTSGTVTYEQYFGPGTRLTVT.

The rearrangement uses TRBV9 and TRBJ2-7, with 7 bases aligning to TRBD2. With the DNA end fitting TRBJ2-5 better, the J assignment may be wrong. Per germline, CDR1 SGDLS and CDR2 YYNGEE. This CDR3 has 15 amino acids. CDR3: CASSKEAGVGETQYF. In nucleotides, the CDR3 is TGTGCCAGCAGCAAAGAGGCGGGAGTCGGAGAGACCCAGTACTTC.

This CDR3 reads CASRGTGVFRNTEAFF. DNA for the CDR3: TGTGCCAGCAGAGGGACAGGGGTCTTTCGGAACACTGAAGCTTTCTTT. This chain uses TRBV7-2 with TRBJ1-1; 10 bases align to TRBD1. V lost 6 bases to trimming and J lost 1 base; unmatched junction nucleotides: 8. CDR3 length equals 16 residues. Germline-derived CDR1 and CDR2 are SGHTA and FQGNSA.

The chain is built from TRBV28 and TRBJ1-1, with D uncertain. Germline CDR1 and CDR2: MDHEN and SYDVKM. V shed 3 bases and J shed 10 bases, with 21 bases lying between them. The CDR3 is made up of 15 amino acids. The CDR3 DNA reads TGTGCCAGCAGTTTCCAAAACCTTGAAAGGGTTCGAGCTTTCTTT. It encodes CASSFQNLERVRAFF.

This clonotype has just a few counts. The chain has TRBV20-1 and TRBJ2-3, with 8 nucleotides matching TRBD2. The germline V gene has CDR1 DFQATT and CDR2 SNEGSKA (reference sequence). The junction had 9 bases not matched to a gene; V was cut back by 6 bases and J by 4 bases. This CDR3 has 14 residues. The CDR3 loop reads CSARSSGWADTQYF. The CDR3 DNA sequence: TGCAGTGCGCGCTCTAGCGGGTGGGCAGATACGCAGTATTTT.

The table lists this clonotype with a few counts. The V gene is TRBV12-3 or TRBV12-4, the J gene TRBJ1-1; D ambiguous. The CDR3 spans 13 residues. The V and J ends lost 5 bases and 3 bases respectively, with 10 bases between them. The DNA for the CDR3 is TGTGCCAGCAGTGCTCCAGAGTACACTGAAGCTTTCTTT. It specifies CASSAPEYTEAFF.

The V call is TRBV7-3, the J call TRBJ1-1, with D possibly matching TRBD1 (5 bases). In germline, CDR1 is SGHTA, CDR2 FQGTGA. The CDR3 covers 14 residues. The V end was cut by 6 bases, the J end by 1 base, with 12 bases between. The CDR3 DNA reads TGTGCCAGCAGTTTCGGGACCTCGAACACTGAAGCTTTCTTT. Residues: CASSFGTSNTEAFF.

This chain links TRBV20-1 with TRBJ2-7, with 7 positions matching TRBD2. The ends lost 1 base at V and 1 base at J; junction bases unmatched: 4. The CDR3 sequence is 14 residues long. The V gene's germline CDR1 is DFQATT and CDR2 SNEGSKA (reference sequence). The DNA of the CDR3 is TGCAGTGCTAGAGTCGGACTAGTATCCTACGAGCAGTACTTC. Its protein is CSARVGLVSYEQYF.

This chain connects TRBV25-1 to TRBJ1-4; D not certain. The germline V gene encodes CDR1 MGHDK and CDR2 SYGVNS. CDR3 size: 15 residues. Trimming removed 7 bases from V and 0 bases from J, with 12 bases in between. In nucleotides, the CDR3 is TGTGCCAGCACATCCGACTGGTCAACTAATGAAAAACTGTTTTTT. It encodes CASTSDWSTNEKLFF.

The chain carries TRBV6-6 and TRBJ1-2, with D hard to call. Germline V gene sequence: CDR1 MNHNY, CDR2 SVGAGI (reference sequence). This CDR3 is 14 amino acids long. With 8 bases removed from V and 5 bases from J, the gap between germline ends came to 18 bases. The DNA for the CDR3 is TGTGCCAGCGGCCACCCAAGGCAGGAGTATGGCTACACCTTC. Translation gives CASGHPRQEYGYTF.